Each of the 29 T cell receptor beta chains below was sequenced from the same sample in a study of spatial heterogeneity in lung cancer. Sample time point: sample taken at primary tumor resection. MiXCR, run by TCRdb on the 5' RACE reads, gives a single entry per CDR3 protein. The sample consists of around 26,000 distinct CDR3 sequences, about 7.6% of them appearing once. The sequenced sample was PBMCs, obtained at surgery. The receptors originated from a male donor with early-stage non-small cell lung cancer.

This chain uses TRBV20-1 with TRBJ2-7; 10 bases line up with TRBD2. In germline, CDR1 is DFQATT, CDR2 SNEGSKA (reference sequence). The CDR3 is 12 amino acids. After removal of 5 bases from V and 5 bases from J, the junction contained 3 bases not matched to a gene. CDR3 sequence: CSAPLAGDEQYF. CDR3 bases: TGCAGTGCTCCGCTAGCGGGAGACGAGCAGTACTTC.

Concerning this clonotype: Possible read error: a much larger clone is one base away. The chain's CDR3 is CASGVNSYEQYV. The CDR3, as DNA: TGTGCTAGTGGTGTTAACTCCTACGAGCAGTACGTC. This chain connects TRBV12-5 to TRBJ2-7; D not certain. CDR1 LGHNT and CDR2 FRNRAP come from the germline V gene. This CDR3 region has 12 residues. Trimming shortened V by 5 bases and J by 0 bases, and 5 bases separated the two germline ends.

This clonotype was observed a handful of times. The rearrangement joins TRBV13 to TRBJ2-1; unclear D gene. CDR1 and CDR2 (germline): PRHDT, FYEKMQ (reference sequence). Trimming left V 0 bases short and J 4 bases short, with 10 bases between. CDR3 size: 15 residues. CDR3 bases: TGTGCCAGCAGCTTAGGACGGGCAGCGTACAATGAGCAGTTCTTC. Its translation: CASSLGRAAYNEQFF.

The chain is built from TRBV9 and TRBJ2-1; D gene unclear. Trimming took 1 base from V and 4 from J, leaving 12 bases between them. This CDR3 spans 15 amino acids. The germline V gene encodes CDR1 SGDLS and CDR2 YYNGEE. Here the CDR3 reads CASSVLGEAYNEQFF. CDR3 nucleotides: TGTGCCAGCAGCGTATTAGGAGAGGCTTACAATGAGCAGTTCTTC.

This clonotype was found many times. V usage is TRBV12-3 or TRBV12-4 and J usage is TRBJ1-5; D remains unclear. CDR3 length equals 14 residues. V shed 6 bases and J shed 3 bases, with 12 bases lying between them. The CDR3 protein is CASSPDGYNQPQHF. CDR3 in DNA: TGTGCCAGCAGCCCGGACGGGTACAATCAGCCCCAGCATTTT.

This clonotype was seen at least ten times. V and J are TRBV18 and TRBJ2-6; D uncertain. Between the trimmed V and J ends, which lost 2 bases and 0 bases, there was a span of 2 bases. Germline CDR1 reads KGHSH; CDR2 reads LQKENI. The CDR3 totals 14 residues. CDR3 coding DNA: TGTGCCAGCTCACCAGGCTCTGGGGCCAACGTCCTGACTTTC. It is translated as CASSPGSGANVLTF.

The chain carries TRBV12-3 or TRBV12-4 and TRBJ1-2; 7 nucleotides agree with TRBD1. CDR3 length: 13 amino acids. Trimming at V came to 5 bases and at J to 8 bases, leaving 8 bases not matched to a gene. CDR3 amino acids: CASSMSWTGGYTF. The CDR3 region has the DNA TGTGCCAGCAGTATGTCTTGGACAGGCGGCTACACCTTC.

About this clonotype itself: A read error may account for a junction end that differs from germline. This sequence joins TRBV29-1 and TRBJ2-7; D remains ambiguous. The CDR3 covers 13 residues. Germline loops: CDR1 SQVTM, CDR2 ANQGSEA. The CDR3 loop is CSVEGRAGREQYF. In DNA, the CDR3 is TGCAGCGTAGAAGGACGGGCCGGGCGGGAGCAGTACTTC.

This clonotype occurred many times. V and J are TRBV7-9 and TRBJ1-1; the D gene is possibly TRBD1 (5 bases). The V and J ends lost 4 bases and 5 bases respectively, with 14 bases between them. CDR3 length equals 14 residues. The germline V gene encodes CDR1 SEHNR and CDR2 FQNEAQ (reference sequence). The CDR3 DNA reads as TGTGCCAGCAGCTCGGGCCAGGGTGCAACTGAAGCTTTCTTT. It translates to CASSSGQGATEAFF.

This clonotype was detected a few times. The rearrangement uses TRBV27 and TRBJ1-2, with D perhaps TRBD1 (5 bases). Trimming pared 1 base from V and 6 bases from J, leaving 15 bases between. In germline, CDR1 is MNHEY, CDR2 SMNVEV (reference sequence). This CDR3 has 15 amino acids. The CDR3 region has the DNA TGTGCCAGCAGTTTATTGGCAGGGCCTGAGGATGGCTACACCTTC. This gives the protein CASSLLAGPEDGYTF.

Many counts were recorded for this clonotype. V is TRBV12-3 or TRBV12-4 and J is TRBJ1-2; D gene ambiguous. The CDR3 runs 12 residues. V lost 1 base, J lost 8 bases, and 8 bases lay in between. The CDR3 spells CASSLDWTGYTF. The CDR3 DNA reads TGTGCCAGCAGTTTAGACTGGACGGGCTACACCTTC.

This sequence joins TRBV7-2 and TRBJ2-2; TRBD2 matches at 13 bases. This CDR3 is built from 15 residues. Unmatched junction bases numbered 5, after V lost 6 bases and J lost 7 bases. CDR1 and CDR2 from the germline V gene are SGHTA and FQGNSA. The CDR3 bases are TGTGCCAGCAGTTCGACTAGCGGGAGGTTCGGGGAGCTGTTTTTT. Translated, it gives CASSSTSGRFGELFF.

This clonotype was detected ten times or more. The DNA for the CDR3 is TGTGCCAGCAGCACCGGCTTTGGGGGTGGTCAGCCCCAGCATTTT. Residues: CASSTGFGGGQPQHF. This rearrangement joins TRBV5-6 to TRBJ1-5; TRBD1 might be the D (5 bases). The CDR3 loop spans 15 amino acids. Germline assignment: CDR1 SGHDT and CDR2 YYEEEE. V lost 4 bases, J lost 6 bases, and 17 bases lay in between.

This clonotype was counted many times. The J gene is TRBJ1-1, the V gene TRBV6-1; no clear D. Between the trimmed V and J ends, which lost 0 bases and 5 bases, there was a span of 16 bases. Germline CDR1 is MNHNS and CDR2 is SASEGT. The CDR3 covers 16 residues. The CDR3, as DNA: TGTGCCAGCAGTGAAGCGTCGGGCAGTGTGGGGACTGAAGCTTTCTTT. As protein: CASSEASGSVGTEAFF.

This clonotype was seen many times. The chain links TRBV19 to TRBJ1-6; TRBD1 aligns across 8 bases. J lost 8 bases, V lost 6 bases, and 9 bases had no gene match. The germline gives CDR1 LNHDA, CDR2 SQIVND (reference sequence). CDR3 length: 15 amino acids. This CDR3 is CASRTPGQAYSPLHF. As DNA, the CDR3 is TGTGCCAGTAGGACCCCGGGACAGGCATATTCACCCCTCCACTTT.

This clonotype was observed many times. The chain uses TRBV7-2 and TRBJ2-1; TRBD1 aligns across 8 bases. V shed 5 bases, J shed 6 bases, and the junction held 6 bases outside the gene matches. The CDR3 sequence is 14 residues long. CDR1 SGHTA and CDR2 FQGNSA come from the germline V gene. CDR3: CASSPDRAFNEQFF. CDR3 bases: TGTGCCAGCAGCCCGGACAGGGCCTTCAATGAGCAGTTCTTC.

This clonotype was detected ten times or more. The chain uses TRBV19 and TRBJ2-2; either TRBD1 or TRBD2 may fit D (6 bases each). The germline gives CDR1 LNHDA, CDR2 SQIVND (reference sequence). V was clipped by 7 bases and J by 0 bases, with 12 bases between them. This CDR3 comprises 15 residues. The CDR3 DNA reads TGTGCCAGTACCCGGGGGCGTTCGAACACCGGGGAGCTGTTTTTT. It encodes CASTRGRSNTGELFF. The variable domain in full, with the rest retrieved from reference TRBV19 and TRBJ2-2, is DGGITQSPKYLFRKEGQNVTLSCEQNLNHDAMYWYRQDPGQGLRLIYYSQIVNDFQKGDIAEGYSVSREKKESFPLTVTSAQKNPTAFYLCASTRGRSNTGELFFGEGSRLTVL.

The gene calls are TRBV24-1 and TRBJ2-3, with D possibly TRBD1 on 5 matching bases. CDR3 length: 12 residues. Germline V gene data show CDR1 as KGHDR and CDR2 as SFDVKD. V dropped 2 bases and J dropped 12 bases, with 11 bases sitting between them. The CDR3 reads CATSDSGRVQYF. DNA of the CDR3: TGTGCCACCAGTGATTCCGGCAGGGTTCAGTATTTT.

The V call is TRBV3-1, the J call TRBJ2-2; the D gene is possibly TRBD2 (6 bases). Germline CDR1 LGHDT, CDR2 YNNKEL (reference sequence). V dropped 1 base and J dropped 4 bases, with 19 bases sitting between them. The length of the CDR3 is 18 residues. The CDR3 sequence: CASSQVRVGGRGTGELFF. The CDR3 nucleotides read TGTGCCAGCAGCCAAGTACGGGTAGGAGGGAGAGGCACCGGGGAGCTGTTTTTT. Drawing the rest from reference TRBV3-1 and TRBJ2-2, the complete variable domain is DTAVSQTPKYLVTQMGNDKSIKCEQNLGHDTMYWYKQDSKKFLKIMFSYNNKELIINETVPNRFSPKSPDKAHLNLHINSLELGDSAVYFCASSQVRVGGRGTGELFFGEGSRLTVL.

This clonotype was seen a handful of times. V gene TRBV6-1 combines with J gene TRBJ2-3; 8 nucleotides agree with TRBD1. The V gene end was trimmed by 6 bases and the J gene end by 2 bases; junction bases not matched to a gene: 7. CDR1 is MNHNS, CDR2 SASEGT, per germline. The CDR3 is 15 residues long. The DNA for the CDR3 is TGTGCCAGCAGCATGGACAGGGCATCCACAGATACGCAGTATTTT. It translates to CASSMDRASTDTQYF.

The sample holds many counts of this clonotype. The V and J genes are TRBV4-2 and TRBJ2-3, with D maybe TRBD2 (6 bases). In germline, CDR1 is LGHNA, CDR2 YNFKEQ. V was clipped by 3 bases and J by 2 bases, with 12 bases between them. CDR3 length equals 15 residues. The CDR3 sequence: CASSHGSGYTDTQYF. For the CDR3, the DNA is TGTGCCAGCAGCCATGGGAGCGGGTACACAGATACGCAGTATTTT.

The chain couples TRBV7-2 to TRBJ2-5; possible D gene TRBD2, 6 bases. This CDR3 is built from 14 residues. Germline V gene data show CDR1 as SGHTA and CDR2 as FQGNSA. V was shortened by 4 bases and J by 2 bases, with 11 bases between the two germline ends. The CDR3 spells CASSWEAVQETQYF. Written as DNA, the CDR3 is TGTGCCAGCAGCTGGGAGGCTGTACAAGAGACCCAGTACTTC. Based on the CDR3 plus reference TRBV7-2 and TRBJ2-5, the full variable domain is GAGVSQSPSNKVTEKGKDVELRCDPISGHTALYWYRQSLGQGLEFLIYFQGNSAPDKSGLPSDRFSAERTGGSVSTLTIQRTQQEDSAVYLCASSWEAVQETQYFGPGTRLLVL.

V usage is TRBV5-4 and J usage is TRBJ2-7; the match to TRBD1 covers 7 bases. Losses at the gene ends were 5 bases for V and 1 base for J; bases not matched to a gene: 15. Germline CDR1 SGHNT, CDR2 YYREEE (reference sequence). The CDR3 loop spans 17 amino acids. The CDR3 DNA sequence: TGTGCCAGCAGTCCTCAACGTACGGGACAGAAATCCTACGAGCAGTACTTC. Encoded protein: CASSPQRTGQKSYEQYF.

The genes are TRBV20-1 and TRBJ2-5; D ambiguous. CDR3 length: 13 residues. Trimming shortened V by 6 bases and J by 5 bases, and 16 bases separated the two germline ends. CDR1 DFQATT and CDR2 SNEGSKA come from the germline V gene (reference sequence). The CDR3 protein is CSATSIGGETQYF. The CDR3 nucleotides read TGCAGTGCAACCTCCATTGGTGGTGAGACCCAGTACTTC.

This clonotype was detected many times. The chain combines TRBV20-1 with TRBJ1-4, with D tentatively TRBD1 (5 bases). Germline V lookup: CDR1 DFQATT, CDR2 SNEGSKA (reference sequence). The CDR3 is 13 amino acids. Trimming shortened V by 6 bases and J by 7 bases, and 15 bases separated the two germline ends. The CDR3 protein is CSALRVNGEKLFF. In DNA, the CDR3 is TGCAGTGCACTCAGGGTTAATGGTGAAAAACTGTTTTTT.

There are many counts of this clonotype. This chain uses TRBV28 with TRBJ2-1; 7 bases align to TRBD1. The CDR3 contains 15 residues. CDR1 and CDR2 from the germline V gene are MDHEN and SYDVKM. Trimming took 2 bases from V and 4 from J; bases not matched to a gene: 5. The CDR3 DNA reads TGTGCCAGCAGTTTAGGCAGGGGGAGTTACAATGAGCAGTTCTTC. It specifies CASSLGRGSYNEQFF.

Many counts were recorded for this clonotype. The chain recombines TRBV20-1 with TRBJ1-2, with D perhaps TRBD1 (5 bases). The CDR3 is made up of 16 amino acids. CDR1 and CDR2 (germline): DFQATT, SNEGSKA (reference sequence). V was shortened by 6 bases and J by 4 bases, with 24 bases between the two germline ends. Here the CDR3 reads CSAHPLTKGQGYGYTF. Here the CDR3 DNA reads TGCAGTGCCCACCCCTTGACTAAGGGGCAGGGCTATGGCTACACCTTC.

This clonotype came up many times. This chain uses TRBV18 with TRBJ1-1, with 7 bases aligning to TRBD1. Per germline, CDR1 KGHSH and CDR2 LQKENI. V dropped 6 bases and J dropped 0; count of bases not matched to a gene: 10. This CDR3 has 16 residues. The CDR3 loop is CASSQQSGTVNTEAFF. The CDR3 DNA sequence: TGTGCCAGCTCGCAGCAATCGGGGACAGTGAACACTGAAGCTTTCTTT.

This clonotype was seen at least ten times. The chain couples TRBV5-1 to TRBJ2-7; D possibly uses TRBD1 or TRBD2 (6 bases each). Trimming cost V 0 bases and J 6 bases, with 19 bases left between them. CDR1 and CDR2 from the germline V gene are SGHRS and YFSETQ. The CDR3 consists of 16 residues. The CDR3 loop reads CASSLEGGLTSPEQYF. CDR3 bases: TGCGCCAGCAGCTTGGAGGGGGGTCTAACAAGTCCCGAGCAGTACTTC.